In its sample, the clone carrying this T cell receptor beta chain was seen once. The CDR3 length is 12 residues. The germline CDR1 and CDR2 sequences are MNHEY and SMNVEV (reference sequence). The V gene end was trimmed by 4 bases and the J gene end by 8 bases; junction bases not matched to a gene: 4. The data are from a study of blood T cell repertoires in COVID-19. Across the study: In each case, the material was cDNA or gDNA derived from T cells, B-cell-depleted T cells, or PBMCs.

TCRdb keeps only in-frame clones here, not all; method: immunoSEQ multiplex PCR. This sample has about 270,000 clones, with 86% found just once. What was sequenced was peripheral blood. The rearrangement joins TRBV27 to TRBJ1-2, with 7 nucleotides matching TRBD1. The receptor comes from a man aged 35 to 55 with active or convalescent COVID-19. CDR3 nucleotides: TGTGCCAGCAGTTCACAGGGGAACGGCTACACCTTC. This encodes CASSSQGNGYTF.